Shown below are 15 T cell receptor beta chains from a single sample sequenced in a study of OX40 agonist ivuxolimab in advanced cancers. TCRdb's copy holds only in-frame clones and misses some; the assay was immunoSEQ multiplex PCR. The sample consists of 50,000 to 65,000 clones, 75% to 95% of them appearing once. Sequences were derived from CD4+ or CD8+ T cells sorted from blood, sampled in a trial of the OX40 agonist ivuxolimab. The receptors come from an adult with an advanced solid tumor such as melanoma, head and neck, liver or kidney cancer.

The rearrangement joins TRBV11-2 to TRBJ2-3, with D possibly TRBD1 on 5 matching bases. Germline V gene sequence: CDR1 SGHAT, CDR2 FQNNGV. V lost 5 bases and J lost 2, with 14 bases in between. The CDR3 runs 15 residues. The CDR3 nucleotides read TGTGCCAGCAGCCCTACAGGTCCTTTCACAGATACGCAGTATTTT. Translated: CASSPTGPFTDTQYF.

The chain recombines TRBV4-1 with TRBJ2-5; 14 nucleotides agree with TRBD2. Germline V gene sequence: CDR1 MGHRA, CDR2 YSYEKL. This CDR3 spans 15 amino acids. Trimming cost V 3 bases and J 5 bases; bases outside gene matches: 2. In DNA, the CDR3 is TGCGCCAGCAGCCAGGGACTAGCGGGAGTCGAGACCCAGTACTTC. Amino acids: CASSQGLAGVETQYF.

The genes are TRBV4-2 and TRBJ2-2, with D unresolved. The V gene lost 0 bases and the J gene lost 3 bases, with 5 bases spanning the gap. Germline loops: CDR1 LGHNA, CDR2 YNFKEQ. This CDR3 comprises 14 residues. CDR3: CASSQDLYTGELFF. Here the CDR3 DNA reads TGTGCCAGCAGCCAAGATCTTTACACCGGGGAGCTGTTTTTT.

The rearrangement uses TRBV7-8 and TRBJ1-2, with TRBD1 identical over 7 bases. Trimming cost V 0 bases and J 4 bases; bases outside gene matches: 14. CDR1 and CDR2 from the germline V gene are SGHVS and FQNEAQ. The CDR3 consists of 18 residues. For the CDR3, the DNA is TGTGCCAGCAGCTTAGCTAGAGCGTTCGACAGGGCCATCTATGGCTACACCTTC. Translated, it gives CASSLARAFDRAIYGYTF. Based on the CDR3 plus reference TRBV7-8 and TRBJ1-2, the full variable domain is GAGVSQSPRYKVAKRGQDVALRCDPISGHVSLFWYQQALGQGPEFLTYFQNEAQLDKSGLPSDRFFAERPEGSVSTLKIQRTQQEDSAVYLCASSLARAFDRAIYGYTFGSGTRLTVV.

This chain links TRBV4-1 with TRBJ2-1; the D gene could be TRBD1 or TRBD2 (5 bases each). V was trimmed by 4 bases and J by 4 bases, leaving 11 bases between them. This CDR3 is built from 14 residues. CDR1 is MGHRA, CDR2 YSYEKL, per germline. This CDR3 is CASSPGTGYNEQFF. The CDR3 DNA follows: TGCGCCAGCAGCCCCGGGACCGGTTACAATGAGCAGTTCTTC.

The gene calls are TRBV27 and TRBJ2-1, with D uncertain. From germline, CDR1 is MNHEY and CDR2 SMNVEV (reference sequence). The CDR3 length is 14 residues. The V and J ends lost 3 bases and 2 bases respectively, with 8 bases between them. The CDR3 region is CASSFQDTYNEQFF. CDR3 in DNA: TGTGCCAGCAGTTTCCAGGATACCTACAATGAGCAGTTCTTC.

V is TRBV6-5 and J is TRBJ1-5, with unresolved D. Germline V CDR1 and CDR2: MNHEY, SVGAGI. The V end lost 5 bases, the J end lost 4 bases, and 12 bases lay between the germline ends. This CDR3 has 14 amino acids. The CDR3 reads CASSPGPPNQPQHF. The CDR3 DNA is TGTGCCAGCAGTCCCGGCCCTCCGAATCAGCCCCAGCATTTT.

The chain has TRBV6-6 and TRBJ2-2, with no clear D. The ends were cut back, 7 bases at V and 3 bases at J, with 3 bases in the middle. The CDR3 consists of 11 residues. The germline V gene encodes CDR1 MNHNY and CDR2 SVGAGI (reference sequence). The CDR3 nucleotides are TGTGCCAGCAAAGACACCGGGGAGCTGTTTTTT. Translation gives CASKDTGELFF.

The rearrangement joins TRBV15 to TRBJ2-7, with 7 bases fitting TRBD1. The CDR3 consists of 14 residues. Germline V gene data show CDR1 as LNHNV and CDR2 as YYDKDF (reference sequence). The V segment lost 3 bases and the J segment 10 bases; nucleotides outside the gene matches: 12. CDR3 loop: CATSSGTATSIQYF. In nucleotides, the CDR3 is TGTGCCACCAGCAGTGGGACAGCTACCTCTATTCAGTACTTC.

This clone is a singleton in its sample. The genes are TRBV19 and TRBJ2-7, with 7 bases fitting TRBD1. Germline CDR1 is LNHDA and CDR2 is SQIVND (reference sequence). The J segment lost 3 bases and the V segment lost 5 bases, leaving 7 bases of the junction unmatched. The CDR3 loop spans 14 amino acids. CDR3 in amino acids: CASSPGTADYEQYF. The CDR3 DNA sequence: TGTGCCAGTAGTCCCGGGACAGCTGACTACGAGCAGTACTTC.

The chain recombines TRBV5-5 with TRBJ1-1; D possibly corresponds to TRBD1 (5 bases). V was cut by 0 bases and J by 1 base, with 7 bases left in between. This CDR3 contains 14 residues. Germline V gene lookup returns CDR1 SGHKS and CDR2 YYEKEE (reference sequence). CDR3 in amino acids: CASSLEGTNTEAFF. The CDR3 nucleotides read TGTGCCAGCAGCTTGGAAGGGACGAACACTGAAGCTTTCTTT.

J is TRBJ1-1 and V is TRBV5-6; weak D call: TRBD1 (6 bases). V lost 2 bases and J 2 bases, leaving 10 bases between the germline ends. Germline lookup yields CDR1 SGHDT and CDR2 YYEEEE. This CDR3 spans 14 amino acids. CDR3 nucleotide sequence: TGTGCCAGCAGCTTCTGGACAGCAAACACTGAAGCTTTCTTT. Amino acids: CASSFWTANTEAFF. Based on the CDR3 plus reference TRBV5-6 and TRBJ1-1, the full variable domain is DAGVTQSPTHLIKTRGQQVTLRCSPKSGHDTVSWYQQALGQGPQFIFQYYEEEERQRGNFPDRFSGHQFPNYSSELNVNALLLGDSALYLCASSFWTANTEAFFGQGTRLTVV.

The chain is built from TRBV11-2 and TRBJ2-2, with 9 nucleotides matching TRBD2. Germline values: CDR1 SGHAT, CDR2 FQNNGV. The CDR3 totals 16 residues. Trimming at V came to 3 bases and at J to 5 bases, leaving 7 bases not matched to a gene. The CDR3 is CASSLVAGVITGELFF. The CDR3 nucleotides are TGTGCCAGCAGCTTGGTAGCGGGAGTTATTACCGGGGAGCTGTTTTTT.

The chain recombines TRBV19 with TRBJ1-1; D may be TRBD1 (5 bases). The germline V and J ends were trimmed by 3 bases and 6 bases, with 14 bases remaining between them. The CDR3 loop spans 14 amino acids. Germline V CDR1 and CDR2: LNHDA, SQIVND (reference sequence). CDR3 nucleotides: TGTGCCAGTAGTATGAGGGGAGGGTTCGCTGAAGCTTTCTTT. Protein: CASSMRGGFAEAFF.

V gene TRBV13 combines with J gene TRBJ1-2, with 9 bases that match TRBD1. Per the germline V gene, CDR1 is PRHDT and CDR2 is FYEKMQ (reference sequence). The CDR3 extends over 16 amino acids. With V trimmed by 6 bases and J by 5 bases, 13 bases remained unmatched. The CDR3 DNA is TGTGCCAGCAGTTTCCCGACCGGACAGGGGAAGTATGGCTACACCTTC. Residues: CASSFPTGQGKYGYTF.